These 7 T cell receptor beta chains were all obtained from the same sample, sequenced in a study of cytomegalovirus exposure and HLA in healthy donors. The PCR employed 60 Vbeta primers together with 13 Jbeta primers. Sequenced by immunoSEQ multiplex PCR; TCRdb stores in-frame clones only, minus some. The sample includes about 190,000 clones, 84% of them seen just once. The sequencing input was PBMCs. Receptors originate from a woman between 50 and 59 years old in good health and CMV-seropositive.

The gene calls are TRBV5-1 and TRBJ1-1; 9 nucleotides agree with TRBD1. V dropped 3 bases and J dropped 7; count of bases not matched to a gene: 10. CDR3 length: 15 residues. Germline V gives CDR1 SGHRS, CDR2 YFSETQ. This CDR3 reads CASSWKTGGGNEAFF. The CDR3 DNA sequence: TGCGCCAGCAGCTGGAAGACAGGGGGTGGCAATGAAGCTTTCTTT.

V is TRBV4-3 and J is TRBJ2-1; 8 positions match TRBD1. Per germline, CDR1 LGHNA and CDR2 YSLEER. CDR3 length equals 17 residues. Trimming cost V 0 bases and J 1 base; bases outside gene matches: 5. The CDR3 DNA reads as TGCGCCAGCAGCCAAGATGTGGGACAGGTGTCCTACAATGAGCAGTTCTTC. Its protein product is CASSQDVGQVSYNEQFF.

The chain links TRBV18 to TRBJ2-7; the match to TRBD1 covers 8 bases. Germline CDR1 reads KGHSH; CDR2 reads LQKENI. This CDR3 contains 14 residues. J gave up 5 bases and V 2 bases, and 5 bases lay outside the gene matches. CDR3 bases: TGTGCCAGCTCACCAATGGGACAGGAGAACGAGCAGTACTTC. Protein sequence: CASSPMGQENEQYF.

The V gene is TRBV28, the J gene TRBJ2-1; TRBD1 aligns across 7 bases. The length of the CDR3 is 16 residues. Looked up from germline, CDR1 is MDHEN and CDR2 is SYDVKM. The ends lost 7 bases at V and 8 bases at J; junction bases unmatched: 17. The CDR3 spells CASNGIVRGRGDEQFF. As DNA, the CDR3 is TGTGCCAGCAATGGAATCGTAAGGGGGCGCGGCGATGAGCAGTTCTTC.

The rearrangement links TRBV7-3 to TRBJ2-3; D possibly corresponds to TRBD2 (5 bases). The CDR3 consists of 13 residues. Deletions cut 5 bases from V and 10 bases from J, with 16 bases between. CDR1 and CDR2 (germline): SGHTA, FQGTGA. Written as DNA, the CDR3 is TGTGCCAGCAGCCACAACGCAGAGGGTTCGCAGTATTTT. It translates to CASSHNAEGSQYF.

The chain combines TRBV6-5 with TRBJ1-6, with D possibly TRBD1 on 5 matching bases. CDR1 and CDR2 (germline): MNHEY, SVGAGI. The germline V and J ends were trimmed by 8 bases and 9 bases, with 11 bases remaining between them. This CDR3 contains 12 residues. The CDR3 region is CASGAGSSPLHF. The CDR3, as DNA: TGTGCCAGCGGGGCAGGGTCTTCACCCCTCCACTTT.

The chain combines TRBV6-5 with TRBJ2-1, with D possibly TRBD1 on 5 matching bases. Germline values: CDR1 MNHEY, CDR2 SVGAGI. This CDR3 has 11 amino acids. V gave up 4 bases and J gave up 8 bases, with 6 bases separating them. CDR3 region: CASSSRDEQFF. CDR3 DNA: TGTGCCAGCAGTTCCAGGGATGAGCAGTTCTTC.